The 11 T cell receptor beta chains below come from one sample, sequenced in a study of T cells after posttransplantation cyclophosphamide. The protocol was immunoSEQ multiplex PCR, while the TCRdb copy is restricted to in-frame clones and leaves out a portion. This table has roughly 9,200 clones, roughly 87% appearing once. The specimen was memory CD4+ T cells sorted from PBMCs. The receptors originated from an older woman in good health, CMV-negative, and a related stem cell transplant donor.

The chain uses TRBV11-2 and TRBJ1-1; D is unclear. V was cut by 5 bases and J by 4 bases, with 17 bases left in between. The CDR3 runs 15 residues. Germline CDR1 is SGHAT and CDR2 is FQNNGV. The DNA for the CDR3 is TGTGCCAGCAGCCCAATCCAGACGAGGAGCACTGAAGCTTTCTTT. Amino acids: CASSPIQTRSTEAFF.

This clone was recorded once. The chain combines TRBV25-1 with TRBJ2-2; 9 bases are shared with TRBD1. This CDR3 has 17 residues. Germline V CDR1 and CDR2: MGHDK, SYGVNS. The ends lost 1 base at V and 2 bases at J; junction bases unmatched: 5. As DNA, the CDR3 is TGTGCCAGCAGTGAATTCAGGGGACAGGGAAACACCGGGGAGCTGTTTTTT. Translated: CASSEFRGQGNTGELFF.

CDR3 DNA: TGTGCCAGCAGTTACGGGGGGCGGGTCACAGATACGCAGTATTTT. It translates to CASSYGGRVTDTQYF. The V and J genes are TRBV27 and TRBJ2-3; maybe TRBD2 (7 bases). The germline V gene has CDR1 MNHEY and CDR2 SMNVEV (reference sequence). This CDR3 spans 15 amino acids. V lost 4 bases to trimming and J lost 2 bases, with 13 bases between them.

The rearrangement joins TRBV6-4 to TRBJ2-5, with 8 positions matching TRBD1. The CDR3 extends over 15 amino acids. Germline assignment: CDR1 MRHNA and CDR2 SNTAGT. V shed 10 bases, J shed 1 base, and the junction held 11 bases outside the gene matches. The CDR3 loop is CANPGTGGTQETQYF. CDR3 bases: TGTGCCAACCCCGGGACAGGAGGTACCCAAGAGACCCAGTACTTC.

This chain uses TRBV28 with TRBJ2-3; 8 bases agree with TRBD2. In germline, CDR1 is MDHEN, CDR2 SYDVKM. The CDR3 length is 18 residues. With V trimmed by 3 bases and J by 2 bases, 13 bases remained unmatched. The CDR3 sequence: CASSFIKGLGGTTDTQYF. CDR3 bases: TGTGCCAGCAGTTTTATAAAGGGACTAGGAGGAACCACAGATACGCAGTATTTT.

The chain uses TRBV5-4 and TRBJ2-3; D is possibly TRBD1 (6 bases). The CDR3 is 15 amino acids. V was trimmed by 0 bases and J by 1 base, leaving 9 bases between them. Germline V gene sequence: CDR1 SGHNT, CDR2 YYREEE (reference sequence). The CDR3, as DNA: TGTGCCAGCAGCTTGGCCAGGGGCGGCACAGATACGCAGTATTTT. This gives the protein CASSLARGGTDTQYF.

The chain has TRBV6-5 and TRBJ1-2; D gene ambiguous. The ends were cut back, 10 bases at V and 2 bases at J, with 11 bases in the middle. CDR1 is MNHEY and CDR2 is SVGAGI in the germline V gene. The CDR3 is 12 amino acids. CDR3 nucleotides: TGTGCCACCAAATCGGGGAACTATGGCTACACCTTC. Translation: CATKSGNYGYTF.

This clone was counted once. The chain carries TRBV7-2 and TRBJ2-2; tentatively, D is TRBD1 (6 bases). CDR3 length: 15 residues. V dropped 2 bases and J dropped 4 bases, with 11 bases sitting between them. Germline CDR1 SGHTA, CDR2 FQGNSA. Here the CDR3 DNA reads TGTGCCAGCAGCTTAAACAGGGTGGTCACCGGGGAGCTGTTTTTT. Its translation is CASSLNRVVTGELFF.

A single count supports this clone. The chain couples TRBV28 to TRBJ1-2; 9 bases are a match to TRBD1. The J segment lost 1 base and the V segment lost 5 bases, leaving 8 bases of the junction unmatched. Germline V gene data show CDR1 as MDHEN and CDR2 as SYDVKM. This CDR3 comprises 16 residues. CDR3: CASSRLTGGHNYGYTF. The DNA of the CDR3 is TGTGCCAGCAGTCGTCTCACAGGGGGCCATAACTATGGCTACACCTTC.

The J gene is TRBJ2-7, the V gene TRBV6-1, with 8 bases fitting TRBD1. This CDR3 has 14 residues. The germline gives CDR1 MNHNS, CDR2 SASEGT. J lost 3 bases, V lost 5 bases, and 6 bases had no gene match. The CDR3 is CASSPGRGLYEQYV. CDR3 bases: TGTGCCAGCAGTCCGGGCAGGGGGCTCTACGAGCAGTACGTC.

V and J are TRBV9 and TRBJ1-4; no clear D. The germline gives CDR1 SGDLS, CDR2 YYNGEE. The CDR3 has 13 residues. The V and J ends lost 1 base and 7 bases respectively, with 8 bases between them. CDR3 protein: CASSVRGSEKLFF. The CDR3 bases are TGTGCCAGCAGCGTACGGGGTAGTGAAAAACTGTTTTTT.